This T cell receptor beta chain was identified in a study of blood T cell repertoires in COVID-19 (dated by TCRdb to the early 2020s). Background for the entire study: Samples covering the acute and convalescent phases of COVID-19 were provided by collaborators in the United States, Italy and Spain. The prospective study material was composed of cDNA or gDNA derived from T cells, B-cell-depleted T cells, or PBMCs. Subjects who had been exposed to COVID-19, were actively infected with it, or had recovered from it provided the deeply sampled blood TCRbeta repertoires that made up the dataset. The repertoires were made available in a free public database intended to serve as a resource for research on the immune response to SARS-CoV-2. The samples were drawn from two sources: the first 160 participants of the ongoing ImmuneRACE study, and 1,200 or so subjects contributed by 6 global collaborators. Sample metadata almost always included a de-identified subject ID, COVID-19 status, age in years and sex. Where HLA class I and class II types were available, the types were taken from metadata supplied by the sample provider, not from assay-based typing.

TCRbeta CDR3 regions were amplified from genomic DNA by means of the immunoSEQ Assay, a bias-controlled multiplex PCR. The original methods were these. Within the assay, amplification of reference gene primers was used to estimate how many nucleated cells each sample contained. To quantify the absolute abundance of each unique TCRbeta CDR3 rearrangement, sequence reads were collapsed and filtered. For each sample, productive Simpson clonality was calculated as the square root of Simpson's diversity index across productive rearrangements. In TCRdb, the immuneACCESS table is reduced to in-frame sequences with V and J assigned. These tables do not hold every clone; where another copy was compared, an unresolved V gene accounts for under half, and the others remain unexplained. The V and J calls and the clone size are those of that table, but D and trimming were determined from the DNA. This sample has some 160,000 clones in its table, and 65% to 80% of those were observed once. Around 4% of the sample belongs to the ten largest clones.

About this clone: Its antigen target is currently unknown. No much larger clonotype is one base removed from it; base qualities were not supplied.

Each collaborating institution followed its own protocols to collect whole blood in K2EDTA tubes. For TCRbeta analysis, collaborators shipped samples as frozen whole blood, isolated PBMCs, or DNA extracted from either of those sample types. The CDR3 numbers 14 residues from cysteine through phenylalanine. Of the read, only the CDR3 DNA is kept; its 42 bases are in frame from base 1. Compared with germline, V lacks 6 bases and J lacks 5 bases; bases without a gene match: 9. The germline V gene yields MDHEN for CDR1 and SYDVKM for CDR2. Overall study results and their limits: The quantity of clinical and demographic metadata differed by source and by participant and was supplied without curation.

The source of this sequence is a man in his sixties with acute or convalescent COVID-19. The chain employs TRBV28 and TRBJ1-2, with 7 bases matching TRBD1. Specimen: peripheral blood. The DNA is as follows: TGTGCCAGCAGCCCCGGCGTACAGGGGTATGGCTACACCTTC. This is translated as CASSPGVQGYGYTF.